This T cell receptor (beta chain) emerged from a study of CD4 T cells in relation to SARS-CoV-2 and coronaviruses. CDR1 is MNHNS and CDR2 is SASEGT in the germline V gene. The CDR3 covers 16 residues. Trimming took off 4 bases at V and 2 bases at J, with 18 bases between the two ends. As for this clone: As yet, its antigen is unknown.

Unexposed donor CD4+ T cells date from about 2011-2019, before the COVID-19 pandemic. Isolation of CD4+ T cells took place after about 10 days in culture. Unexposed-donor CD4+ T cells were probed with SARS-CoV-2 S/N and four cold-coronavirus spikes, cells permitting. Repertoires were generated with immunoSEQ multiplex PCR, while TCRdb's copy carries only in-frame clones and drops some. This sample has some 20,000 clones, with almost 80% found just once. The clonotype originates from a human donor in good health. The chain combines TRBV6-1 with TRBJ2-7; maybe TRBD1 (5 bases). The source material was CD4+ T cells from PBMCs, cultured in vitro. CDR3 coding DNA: TGTGCCAGCAGTGCTCCCGGCCGCCTCAGGGCCTACGAGCAGTACTTC. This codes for CASSAPGRLRAYEQYF.